The 11 T cell receptor beta chains below were found in one sample sequenced in a study of identical twins. Via MiXCR, TCRdb re-called the 5' RACE reads, giving one row per CDR3 protein. The sample consists of around 220,000 distinct CDR3 sequences, over 9.5% of them appearing once. Sequencing was performed on memory T cells sorted from blood. The receptors stem from a middle-aged man in good health.

This clonotype turned up a few times. J is TRBJ1-2 and V is TRBV7-9, with 7 positions matching TRBD1. J gave up 0 bases and V 5 bases, and 6 bases lay outside the gene matches. The CDR3 spans 15 residues. Per germline, CDR1 SEHNR and CDR2 FQNEAQ (reference sequence). CDR3 DNA sequence: TGTGCCAGCAGCGCGAGGACAGGAGCTAACTATGGCTACACCTTC. Its protein product is CASSARTGANYGYTF.

This chain links TRBV20-1 with TRBJ2-3; D gene ambiguous. The V gene's germline CDR1 is DFQATT and CDR2 SNEGSKA (reference sequence). V lost 4 bases to trimming and J lost 0 bases, with 8 bases between them. This CDR3 is 13 amino acids long. CDR3 nucleotides: TGCAGTGCTACCGCGCCGAGCACAGATACGCAGTATTTT. As protein: CSATAPSTDTQYF.

This clonotype was recorded many times. The V call is TRBV20-1, the J call TRBJ1-5, with D possibly being TRBD1 (5 bases). V lost 2 bases and J lost 7, with 15 bases in between. The CDR3 covers 14 residues. CDR1 DFQATT and CDR2 SNEGSKA come from the germline V gene (reference sequence). CDR3 DNA sequence: TGCAGTGCTAGACCCTCGGGGGGGAAGCAGCCCCAGCATTTT. The encoded protein is CSARPSGGKQPQHF.

The V gene is TRBV25-1, the J gene TRBJ1-6, with TRBD1 matching over 7 bases. CDR1 is MGHDK, CDR2 SYGVNS, per germline. Trimming at V came to 4 bases and at J to 5 bases, leaving 5 bases not matched to a gene. The CDR3 loop spans 15 amino acids. CDR3 amino acids: CASSGWDRNNSPLHF. The CDR3 DNA is TGTGCCAGCAGTGGGTGGGACAGAAATAATTCACCCCTCCACTTT.

At least ten counts were recorded for this clonotype. V gene TRBV29-1 combines with J gene TRBJ1-2, with a possible D match to TRBD1 (5 bases). The germline V and J ends were trimmed by 4 bases and 5 bases, with 20 bases remaining between them. The CDR3 is made up of 15 amino acids. Per germline, CDR1 SQVTM and CDR2 ANQGSEA. The CDR3 region has the DNA TGCAGCGTTGGTTCAGGGATTCATTTAGATTATGGCTACACCTTC. Translation gives CSVGSGIHLDYGYTF.

This clonotype has at least ten counts. The CDR3 here is CASSQEDRGSYNEQFF. The CDR3 region has the DNA TGCGCCAGCAGCCAAGAAGATAGGGGATCCTACAATGAGCAGTTCTTC. The chain recombines TRBV4-3 with TRBJ2-1; D is perhaps TRBD1 (5 bases). Germline V CDR1 and CDR2: LGHNA, YSLEER. V was clipped by 0 bases and J by 1 base, with 10 bases between them. This CDR3 has 16 residues.

The rearrangement joins TRBV5-4 to TRBJ2-2, with 7 bases aligning to TRBD1. The germline gives CDR1 SGHNT, CDR2 YYREEE (reference sequence). The CDR3 totals 15 residues. V dropped 0 bases and J dropped 6; count of bases not matched to a gene: 5. CDR3 nucleotide sequence: TGTGCCAGCAGCTTGGACAGGGGATCGGCCGGGGAGCTGTTTTTT. Translation gives CASSLDRGSAGELFF.

Only a few counts were recorded for this clonotype. V gene TRBV5-5 combines with J gene TRBJ2-1, with 9 bases lining up with TRBD2. Germline V gene lookup returns CDR1 SGHKS and CDR2 YYEKEE (reference sequence). With V trimmed by 0 bases and J by 10 bases, 11 bases remained unmatched. The CDR3 is 16 residues long. DNA of the CDR3: TGTGCCAGCAGCTTGGGGTGGCGGGGGGGCCTAGAGGAGCAGTTCTTC. Encoded protein: CASSLGWRGGLEEQFF.

The V gene is TRBV5-1, the J gene TRBJ2-1; D is unclear. This CDR3 region has 17 residues. The germline V gene has CDR1 SGHRS and CDR2 YFSETQ. Trimming pared 0 bases from V and 0 bases from J, leaving 13 bases between. The CDR3 reads CASSLGLSASSYNEQFF. DNA for the CDR3: TGCGCCAGCAGCTTGGGACTTTCTGCCTCCTCCTACAATGAGCAGTTCTTC.

This clonotype was seen a handful of times. The chain combines TRBV30 with TRBJ2-7, with D possibly matching TRBD2 (7 bases). CDR1 and CDR2 (germline): GTSNPN, SVGIG (reference sequence). V dropped 0 bases and J dropped 2 bases, with 14 bases sitting between them. This CDR3 spans 15 amino acids. The chain's CDR3 is CAWSVRGGLAYEQYF. In DNA, the CDR3 is TGTGCCTGGAGTGTACGCGGGGGCCTCGCCTACGAGCAGTACTTC.

A few counts support this clonotype. The CDR3 DNA reads as TGTGCCAGCAGCTTAGGGCCAGGAACAACCTACGAGCAGTACTTC. Its translation: CASSLGPGTTYEQYF. The chain employs TRBV11-2 and TRBJ2-7; D call uncertain. CDR1 and CDR2 (germline): SGHAT, FQNNGV. V was shortened by 1 base and J by 2 bases, with 12 bases between the two germline ends. The CDR3 runs 15 residues.